One and the same sample provided the 28 T cell receptor beta chains below, sequenced in a study of tumor-infiltrating lymphocytes in primary liver carcinoma. The researchers produced TCR beta cDNA from approximately 550 ng total RNA with a constant-region primer. Slightly modified ARM-PCR served as the procedure for the TCR beta libraries. These libraries came from three rounds of nested multiplex PCR. A C-beta reverse primer was combined with TRBV1-TRBV30 forward primers in the first two PCR rounds, and each round had about 10 cycles. In TCRdb, the multiplex PCR reads were re-called with MiXCR into one record per CDR3 protein. The repertoire consists of approximately 99,000 distinct CDR3 sequences, with more than 60% occurring once and the leading ten covering 9.5%. Scientists recovered RNA and DNA together from approximately 20-30 mg of unsorted bulk tissue. Sequenced material: liver tumor tissue from sampling region 5. The subset was: tumor region T5, tumor centre. The receptors were gathered from an older woman with primary liver carcinoma and hepatitis B virus infection.

This clonotype has a single count. A read error may produce the germline difference seen at one junction end. V and J are TRBV12-3 or TRBV12-4 and TRBJ2-1, with 15 nucleotides matching TRBD2. This CDR3 is built from 18 residues. Written as DNA, the CDR3 is TGTGCCAGTAGTTTAGGGACTAGCGGGAGGCCGTCCTACAAAGAGCAGTTCTTC. Its protein product is CASSLGTSGRPSYKEQFF.

The gene calls are TRBV11-2 and TRBJ2-5; tentative D call: TRBD2 (6 bases). Per the germline V gene, CDR1 is SGHAT and CDR2 is FQNNGV. Trimming left V 9 bases short and J 9 bases short, with 17 bases between. The CDR3 sequence is 12 residues long. This CDR3 is CARSHLGEAQYF. CDR3 in DNA: TGTGCCAGAAGCCACCTAGGGGAGGCCCAGTACTTC.

On this clonotype: The junction differs from germline at one of its ends, possibly a read error. CDR3 nucleotide sequence: TGCAGCGTTGGAACCTGTGACGGTTCCTATGACTACACCTTT. This codes for CSVGTCDGSYDYTF. This chain connects TRBV29-1 to TRBJ1-2; the D is unclear. The CDR3 has 14 residues. Germline loops: CDR1 SQVTM, CDR2 ANQGSEA.

This clonotype was recorded once. Being one base from a much bigger clone, this may be a read error. The chain recombines TRBV5-1 with TRBJ1-5, with 7 bases identical to TRBD1. V shed 8 bases and J 2 bases; nucleotides not matched to a gene: 7. Germline V gene data show CDR1 as SGHRS and CDR2 as YFSETQ. The CDR3 contains 14 residues. In DNA, the CDR3 is TGCGCCAGGAGCCCCGGACAGGGCAATCAGCCCCAGCATTTT. Protein sequence: CARSPGQGNQPQHF.

A remark on this clonotype: A junction boundary mismatches the germline segment, possibly from a read error. V and J are TRBV7-8 and TRBJ2-7; the D is unclear. The CDR3 extends over 13 amino acids. Germline loops: CDR1 SGHVS, CDR2 FQNEAQ. CDR3 sequence reads: CASCDKSSYEHYF. DNA for the CDR3: TGTGCCAGCTGCGACAAAAGCTCCTACGAGCACTACTTC.

Remarks on this clonotype: Because it lacks the conserved phenylalanine or tryptophan at the end, this CDR3 is likely a read error. CDR3 amino acids: CASSLVVRTYQQYL. CDR3 bases: TGTGCCAGCAGCTTAGTCGTGAGGACCTACCAGCAGTACCTC. This chain uses TRBV11-2 with TRBJ2-7; D is undetermined. Germline-derived CDR1 and CDR2 are SGHAT and FQNNGV. The CDR3 totals 14 residues.

For this clonotype: Without the conserved terminal phenylalanine or tryptophan, this CDR3 likely stems from a read error. The V and J genes are TRBV11-2 and TRBJ1-2; TRBD1 might be the D (5 bases). The CDR3 is 14 residues long. V lost 6 bases, J lost 7 bases, and 18 bases lay in between. Germline V lookup: CDR1 SGHAT, CDR2 FQNNGV. The CDR3 loop reads CASSRDWQDFGYTS. CDR3 bases: TGTGCCAGCAGTAGGGACTGGCAAGACTTTGGCTACACCTCC.

With regard to this clonotype: It may be a read error: a sequence one base away is much more abundant. The chain recombines TRBV28 with TRBJ1-1; D is perhaps TRBD1 (6 bases). The CDR3 runs to 15 residues. V was clipped by 7 bases and J by 1 base, with 16 bases between them. The V gene's germline CDR1 is MDHEN and CDR2 SYDVKM. For the CDR3, the DNA is TGTGCCAGCATCCGGGGGGGACATGGGAACACTGAAGCTTTCTTT. It translates to CASIRGGHGNTEAFF.

Remarks on this clonotype: A much larger clone differs from this one at a single base, so this may be a read error. The rearrangement uses TRBV5-4 and TRBJ2-7; TRBD2 might be the D (6 bases). The CDR3 totals 15 residues. The germline V gene has CDR1 SGHNT and CDR2 YYREEE (reference sequence). The DNA for the CDR3 is TGTGCCAGCAGCCCCCGCGGCGGGGCCTCCTACGACCAGTACTTC. It specifies CASSPRGGASYDQYF.

A word on this clonotype: A much larger clone lies a single base off, so this may be a read error. The chain has TRBV25-1 and TRBJ2-3, with 9 bases fitting TRBD2. J lost 1 base, V lost 2 bases, and 7 bases had no gene match. The CDR3 runs to 17 residues. Germline V gives CDR1 MGHDK, CDR2 SYGVNS. CDR3 residues: CASSEATSGCGTDTQYF. Here the CDR3 DNA reads TGTGCCAGCAGTGAAGCTACTAGCGGGTGTGGCACAGATACGCAGTATTTT.

A remark on this clonotype: One base away lies a much larger clone, so this may be a sequencing read error. V is TRBV5-4 and J is TRBJ1-6; possibly TRBD1 for D (5 bases). Germline CDR1 reads SGHNT; CDR2 reads YYREEE (reference sequence). The CDR3 totals 15 residues. The V end lost 10 bases, the J end lost 5 bases, and 19 bases lay between the germline ends. CDR3 region: CALGASSSDNSPLHF. CDR3 DNA: TGTGCCCTTGGGGCATCCTCCTCGGATAATTCACCCCTCCACTTT.

A few counts support this clonotype. The chain recombines TRBV18 with TRBJ2-7; 10 bases fit TRBD2. J lost 5 bases, V lost 4 bases, and 8 bases had no gene match. Germline V gene lookup returns CDR1 KGHSH and CDR2 LQKENI. This CDR3 contains 15 residues. CDR3 DNA sequence: TGTGCCAGCTCACTAGCGGGAGGAGCCGGCGACGAGCAGTACTTC. It translates to CASSLAGGAGDEQYF.

In the case of this clonotype: This may be a read error, as it is one base from a much larger clone. It is likely a read error, because the conserved phenylalanine at the end of the CDR3 is missing. This chain joins TRBV6-1 and TRBJ1-5; no clear D gene. The CDR3 has 15 amino acids. Germline CDR1 reads MNHNS; CDR2 reads SASEGT. V dropped 4 bases and J dropped 4 bases, with 14 bases sitting between them. The CDR3 region is CASSVFPQVNQPQHY. For the CDR3, the DNA is TGTGCCAGCAGTGTTTTCCCCCAGGTAAATCAGCCCCAGCATTAT.

The V and J genes are TRBV4-1 and TRBJ2-3, with 9 bases aligning to TRBD1. Germline loops: CDR1 MGHRA, CDR2 YSYEKL. The J segment lost 6 bases and the V segment lost 9 bases, leaving 19 bases of the junction unmatched. There are 17 residues in the CDR3. CDR3 region: CARRQDPYRGRADTQYF. For the CDR3, the DNA is TGCGCCAGGAGACAAGATCCCTACAGGGGGCGAGCGGATACGCAGTATTTT.

Remarks on this clonotype: A clone one base away is much larger, so this may be a read error. This chain connects TRBV7-9 to TRBJ2-1; no firm D call. Germline assignment: CDR1 SEHNR and CDR2 FQNEAQ (reference sequence). Between the trimmed V and J ends, which lost 5 bases and 12 bases, there was a span of 17 bases. There are 13 residues in the CDR3. The CDR3 nucleotides read TGTGCCAGCAGCCTCCCGGGCTCGTGGGGGCAGTTCTTC. Encoded protein: CASSLPGSWGQFF.

This chain uses TRBV7-9 with TRBJ1-5, with no clear D. The germline V gene has CDR1 SEHNR and CDR2 FQNEAQ (reference sequence). This CDR3 is 14 amino acids long. The ends were cut back, 3 bases at V and 4 bases at J, with 10 bases in the middle. CDR3 sequence: CASSFPGTNQPQHF. CDR3 coding DNA: TGTGCCAGCAGCTTCCCCGGCACTAATCAGCCCCAGCATTTT.

This clonotype showed up just a few times. Here the CDR3 omits its conserved ending phenylalanine or tryptophan, so a read error is the likely source. It is unclear where the CDR3 begins or ends on the DNA, so no DNA is shown, and the CDR3 is as TCRdb lists it. Here the CDR3 reads CASSSVSSLEY. V usage is TRBV11-2 and J usage is TRBJ2-7; the DNA was not compared with TRBD2, the D call given in the table. The germline CDR1 and CDR2 sequences are SGHAT and FQNNGV. A total of 11 residues make up the CDR3, ends included.

Points on this clonotype: One junction end disagrees with the germline gene, perhaps due to a read error. This chain links TRBV11-3 with TRBJ2-1, with a possible D match to TRBD1 (6 bases). Per the germline V gene, CDR1 is SGHNT and CDR2 is YENEEA. CDR3 length: 12 residues. The CDR3 spells CDSRERDNEQLF. The CDR3 nucleotides are TGTGACAGCAGGGAGAGGGACAATGAGCAACTCTTC.

A word on this clonotype: At one of its ends the junction is not consistent with the germline gene, which may arise from a read error. This CDR3 reads CVSSLDYRKRIHEQYF. CDR3 in DNA: TGTGTCAGCAGTTTGGATTACAGGAAACGCATCCACGAGCAGTACTTC. The gene calls are TRBV6-1 and TRBJ2-7, with a tentative D call TRBD1 (5 bases). The CDR3 totals 16 residues. The germline CDR1 and CDR2 sequences are MNHNS and SASEGT.

Regarding this clonotype: A junction boundary mismatches the germline segment, possibly from a read error. CDR3 in amino acids: CAWTNVRGPTPSGANVMTF. CDR3 sequence (DNA): TGTGCCTGGACCAACGTGCGGGGGCCTACCCCATCTGGGGCCAACGTCATGACTTTC. The chain recombines TRBV30 with TRBJ2-6; possible D gene TRBD2, 7 bases. In germline, CDR1 is GTSNPN, CDR2 SVGIG (reference sequence). The CDR3 is made up of 19 amino acids.

The chain joins TRBV5-1 to TRBJ2-3, with 9 bases that match TRBD2. From germline, CDR1 is SGHRS and CDR2 YFSETQ. This CDR3 comprises 15 residues. V was clipped by 4 bases and J by 5 bases; unmatched bases: 8. The CDR3 loop is CASSPGTSRIDTQYF. CDR3 sequence (DNA): TGCGCCAGCAGCCCCGGGACTAGCCGTATAGATACGCAGTATTTT.

The genes are TRBV12-3 or TRBV12-4 and TRBJ2-7; D gene uncertain. This CDR3 comprises 13 residues. V was clipped by 10 bases and J by 5 bases, with 18 bases between them. The CDR3 loop is CAITASVAHEQYF. DNA of the CDR3: TGTGCCATCACAGCCAGCGTGGCCCACGAGCAGTACTTC.

The table lists this clonotype with a few counts. The chain combines TRBV5-1 with TRBJ2-3; the D is unclear. CDR1 and CDR2 from the germline V gene are SGHRS and YFSETQ. This CDR3 has 15 amino acids. Trimming cost V 0 bases and J 0 bases, with 8 bases left between them. The CDR3 spells CASSLVVGSTDTQYF. CDR3 in DNA: TGCGCCAGCAGCTTGGTGGTTGGTAGCACAGATACGCAGTATTTT. Based on the CDR3 plus reference TRBV5-1 and TRBJ2-3, the full variable domain is KAGVTQTPRYLIKTRGQQVTLSCSPISGHRSVSWYQQTPGQGLQFLFEYFSETQRNKGNFPGRFSGRQFSNSRSEMNVSTLELGDSALYLCASSLVVGSTDTQYFGPGTRLTVL.

V gene TRBV18 combines with J gene TRBJ1-5, with D possibly TRBD1 on 5 matching bases. V was pared by 4 bases and J by 5 bases, with 12 bases between. CDR1 and CDR2 (germline): KGHSH, LQKENI. The CDR3 totals 14 residues. The CDR3 nucleotides are TGTGCCAGCTCACGGGCAGGAGGGGATCAGCCCCAGCATTTT. Residues: CASSRAGGDQPQHF. Using reference TRBV18 and TRBJ1-5 for the parts outside the CDR3, the full variable domain is NAGVMQNPRHLVRRRGQEARLRCSPMKGHSHVYWYRQLPEEGLKFMVYLQKENIIDESGMPKERFSAEFPKEGPSILRIQQVVRGDSAAYFCASSRAGGDQPQHFGDGTRLSIL.

On this clonotype itself: One base away lies a much larger clone, so this may be a sequencing read error. J is TRBJ2-3 and V is TRBV5-6, with D tentatively TRBD1 or TRBD2 (5 bases each). V lost 5 bases and J lost 7, with 20 bases in between. This CDR3 is built from 15 residues. From germline, CDR1 is SGHDT and CDR2 YYEEEE. The CDR3 nucleotides read TGTGCCAGCAGTTCTGGGACGGGGAATGGAAATACGCAGTATTTT. Protein sequence: CASSSGTGNGNTQYF.

The chain employs TRBV5-1 and TRBJ2-5, with unresolved D. CDR3 length equals 14 residues. Germline lookup yields CDR1 SGHRS and CDR2 YFSETQ. V was clipped by 0 bases and J by 7 bases, with 13 bases between them. The CDR3 bases are TGCGCCAGCAGCTTGGAGCCTAGGAGAGGGACCCAGTACTTC. Protein product: CASSLEPRRGTQYF.

In regard to this clonotype: Germline and junction disagree at one end, which may indicate a read error. V is TRBV7-9 and J is TRBJ2-1, with a possible D match to TRBD2 (6 bases). Germline loops: CDR1 SEHNR, CDR2 FQNEAQ (reference sequence). The CDR3 sequence is 17 residues long. In nucleotides, the CDR3 is TGTGCCAGCAGCTTAGGGGTCCGGGGGAGCTCCTACAATAAGCAGTTCTTC. Translation gives CASSLGVRGSSYNKQFF.

This clonotype occurred a few times. V gene TRBV28 combines with J gene TRBJ2-2, with D tentatively TRBD2 (5 bases). The CDR3 extends over 13 amino acids. Germline V CDR1 and CDR2: MDHEN, SYDVKM. Trimming left V 7 bases short and J 6 bases short, with 12 bases between. This chain's CDR3 is CASTLTGSGELFF. CDR3 DNA: TGTGCCAGCACCCTAACGGGGTCCGGGGAGCTGTTTTTT.